This T cell receptor (beta chain) was sequenced in a study of cytomegalovirus exposure and HLA in healthy donors. Using immunoSEQ multiplex PCR, the repertoire was profiled, and TCRdb retains in-frame clones only, with some absent. The sample lists more than 200,000 clones, roughly 87% seen once, with 2.5% to 3.5% in the top ten. For this clone: The antigen is undetermined. The sample contains more than one DNA sequence encoding this CDR3.

Study results and caveats: Generally TCR sequences proved uncommon, though certain public TCRs appeared in numerous donors. In vitro experiments confirmed that three CMV-associated chains were specific for CMV antigens. Cytomegalovirus status was reportedly diagnosed by the classifier with high specificity and sensitivity. TCR beta chains numbering some 160 were designated cytomegalovirus-associated.

With 3 bases clipped from V and 4 bases from J, the junction kept 3 bases outside the gene matches. Germline values: CDR1 MNHEY, CDR2 SVGAGI. This CDR3 region has 14 residues. The receptor was derived from a woman aged 25 to 39 in good health and CMV-seronegative. The V call is TRBV6-5, the J call TRBJ2-1; 7 nucleotides agree with TRBD1. Sequencing was done on a sample of PBMCs. This CDR3 reads CASSYSRGYNEQFF. The CDR3 DNA reads as TGTGCCAGCAGTTATTCCAGGGGGTACAATGAGCAGTTCTTC.